This T cell receptor (beta chain) was obtained from a study of OX40 agonist ivuxolimab in advanced cancers. Whole-study context: Past anti-PD-1, anti-PD-L1 or anti-CTLA-4 therapy was accepted, and 30% to 50% had received some.

Profiled with immunoSEQ multiplex PCR; TCRdb holds only in-frame clones, not every one. Of about 79,000 clones in the sample, roughly 92% were seen once. V dropped 1 base and J dropped 6 bases, with 4 bases sitting between them. The CDR3 covers 13 residues. Germline CDR1 LNHDA, CDR2 SQIVND (reference sequence). The genes are TRBV19 and TRBJ1-6; unclear D gene. The sequenced sample was CD4+ or CD8+ T cells sorted from blood, obtained in a trial of the OX40 agonist ivuxolimab. The sequence was collected from an adult with an advanced solid tumor such as melanoma, head and neck, liver or kidney cancer. CDR3 DNA sequence: TGTGCCAGTAGTATAGTGGGTAATTCACCCCTCCACTTT. Residues: CASSIVGNSPLHF.